Detailed here is one TCR beta chain. The antigen is unknown. The germline CDR1 and CDR2 sequences are DFQATT and SNEGSKA (reference sequence). V lost 4 bases and J lost 4; bases outside the gene matches: 7. This CDR3 is built from 14 residues. The entry originates in a study of T cells in Graves' hyperthyroidism and ophthalmopathy. Study-level information: Pretreatment peripheral blood was obtained at initial diagnosis. General study findings and limits: Ophthalmopathy got predicted by the model a median about six months before its onset.

Diagnosis relied on clinical symptoms, serum thyroxine and TRAb, thyroid ultrasound and orbital computed tomography. The PBMCs were sourced from fresh peripheral blood (approximately 9.6 ml). Amplification of TCR beta CDR3 regions used RNA as the template. TCR CDR3 regions were first amplified by RT-PCR with HTBI primers. Each CDR3 protein is one row after TCRdb ran MiXCR on the multiplex PCR reads. The table shows more than 600,000 distinct CDR3 sequences, with approximately 16% occurring only once. Sequenced sample: blood. This chain joins TRBV20-1 and TRBJ2-7; TRBD2 agrees at 10 bases. The TCR was taken from a man aged 18 to 30 with Graves' hyperthyroidism. CDR3 region: CSATAPTSGYEQYF. The CDR3 region has the DNA TGCAGTGCTACAGCTCCGACTAGCGGGTACGAGCAGTACTTC.